The T cell receptor (beta chain) under discussion was sequenced for a study of blood T cell repertoires in COVID-19. Original analysis: Estimated nucleated cell counts came from reference gene primer amplification. Some clones are missing from TCRdb's copy, which holds only in-frame ones; the method was immunoSEQ multiplex PCR. V and J calls and clone size are those listed in that table; D and trimming were worked out from the DNA. The data hold roughly 250,000 clones, with about nine tenths observed a single time. The germline V and J ends were trimmed by 5 bases and 2 bases, with 10 bases remaining between them. Looked up from germline, CDR1 is MRHNA and CDR2 is SNTAGT. This CDR3 comprises 14 residues. Participants were placed into cohorts based on the clinical history they reported.

The receptor's source is a human donor in a cohort exposed to, infected with or recovered from COVID-19 (not recorded which). The donor label of this sample is uncertain. The chain is built from TRBV6-4 and TRBJ1-5; D not resolved. Sequencing used PBMCs or T cells enriched from blood (not recorded which). The CDR3 DNA sequence: TGTGCCAGCAGTCGGGATGGAGGCAATCAGCCCCAGCATTTT. Translated, it gives CASSRDGGNQPQHF.